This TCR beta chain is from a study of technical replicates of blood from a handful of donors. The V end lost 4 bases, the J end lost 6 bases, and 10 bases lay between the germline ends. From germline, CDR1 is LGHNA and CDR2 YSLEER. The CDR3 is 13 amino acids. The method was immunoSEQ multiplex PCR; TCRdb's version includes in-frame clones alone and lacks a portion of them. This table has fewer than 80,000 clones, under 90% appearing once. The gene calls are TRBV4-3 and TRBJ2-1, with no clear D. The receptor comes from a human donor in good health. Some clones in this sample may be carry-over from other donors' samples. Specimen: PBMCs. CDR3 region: CASSLETPNEQFF. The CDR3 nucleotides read TGCGCCAGCAGCCTGGAGACCCCCAATGAGCAGTTCTTC.